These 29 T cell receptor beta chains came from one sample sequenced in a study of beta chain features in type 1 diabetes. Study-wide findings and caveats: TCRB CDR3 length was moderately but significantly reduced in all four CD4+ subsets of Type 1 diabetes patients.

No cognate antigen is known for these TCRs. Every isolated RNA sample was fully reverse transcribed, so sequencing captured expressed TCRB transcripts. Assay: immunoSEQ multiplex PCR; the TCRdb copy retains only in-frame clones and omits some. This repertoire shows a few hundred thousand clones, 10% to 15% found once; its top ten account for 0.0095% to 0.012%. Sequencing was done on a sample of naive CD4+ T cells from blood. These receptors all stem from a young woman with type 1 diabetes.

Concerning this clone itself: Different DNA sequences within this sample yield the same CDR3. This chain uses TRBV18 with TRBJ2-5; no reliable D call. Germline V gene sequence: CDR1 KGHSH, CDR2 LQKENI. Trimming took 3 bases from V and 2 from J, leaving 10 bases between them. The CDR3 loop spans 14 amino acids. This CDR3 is CASSPGLAQETQYF. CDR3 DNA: TGTGCCAGCTCACCCGGTTTAGCTCAAGAGACCCAGTACTTC.

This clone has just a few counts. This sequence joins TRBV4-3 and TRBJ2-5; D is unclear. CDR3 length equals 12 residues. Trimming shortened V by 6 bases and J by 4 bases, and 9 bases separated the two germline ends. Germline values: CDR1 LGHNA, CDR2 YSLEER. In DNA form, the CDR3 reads TGCGCCAGCAGATCTTTTCGAGAGACCCAGTACTTC. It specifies CASRSFRETQYF.

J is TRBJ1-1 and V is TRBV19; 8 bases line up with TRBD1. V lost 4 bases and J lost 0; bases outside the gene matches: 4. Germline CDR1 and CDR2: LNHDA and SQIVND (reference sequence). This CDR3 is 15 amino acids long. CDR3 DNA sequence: TGTGCCAGTAGTACAAGGACAGGGCTGAACACTGAAGCTTTCTTT. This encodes CASSTRTGLNTEAFF.

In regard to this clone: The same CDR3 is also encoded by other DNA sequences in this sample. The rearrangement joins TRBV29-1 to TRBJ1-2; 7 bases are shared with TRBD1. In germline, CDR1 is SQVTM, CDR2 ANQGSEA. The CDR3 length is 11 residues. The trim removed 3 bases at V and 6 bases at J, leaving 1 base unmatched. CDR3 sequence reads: CSVDRGDGYTF. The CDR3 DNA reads TGCAGCGTTGACAGGGGGGATGGCTACACCTTC.

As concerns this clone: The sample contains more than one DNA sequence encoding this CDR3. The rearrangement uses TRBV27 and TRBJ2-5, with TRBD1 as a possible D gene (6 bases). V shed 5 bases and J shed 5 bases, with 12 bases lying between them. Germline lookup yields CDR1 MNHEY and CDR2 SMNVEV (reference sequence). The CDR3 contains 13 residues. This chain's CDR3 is CASSPRTGETQYF. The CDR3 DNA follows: TGTGCCAGCAGTCCACGTACAGGGGAGACCCAGTACTTC.

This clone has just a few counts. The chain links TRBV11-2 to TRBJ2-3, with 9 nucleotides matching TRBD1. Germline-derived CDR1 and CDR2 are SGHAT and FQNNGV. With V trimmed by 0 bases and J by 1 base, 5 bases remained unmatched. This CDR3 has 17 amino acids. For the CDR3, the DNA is TGTGCCAGCAGCTTAGATCTTGGGACAGGGCGCACAGATACGCAGTATTTT. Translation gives CASSLDLGTGRTDTQYF. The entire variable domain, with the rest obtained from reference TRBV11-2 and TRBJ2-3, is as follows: EAGVAQSPRYKIIEKRQSVAFWCNPISGHATLYWYQQILGQGPKLLIQFQNNGVVDDSQLPKDRFSAERLKGVDSTLKIQPAKLEDSAVYLCASSLDLGTGRTDTQYFGPGTRLTVL.

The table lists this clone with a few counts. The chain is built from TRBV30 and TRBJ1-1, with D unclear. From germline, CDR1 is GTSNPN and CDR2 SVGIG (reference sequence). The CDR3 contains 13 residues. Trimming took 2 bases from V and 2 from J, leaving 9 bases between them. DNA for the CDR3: TGTGCCTGGAGTACCGGGTATAACACTGAAGCTTTCTTT. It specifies CAWSTGYNTEAFF.

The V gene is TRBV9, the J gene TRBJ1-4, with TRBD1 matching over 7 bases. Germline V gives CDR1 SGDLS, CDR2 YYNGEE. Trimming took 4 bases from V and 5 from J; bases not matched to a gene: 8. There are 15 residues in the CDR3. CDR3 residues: CASSTPGQHNEKLFF. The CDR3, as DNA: TGTGCCAGCAGCACTCCGGGACAGCACAATGAAAAACTGTTTTTT. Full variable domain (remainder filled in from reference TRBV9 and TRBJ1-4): DSGVTQTPKHLITATGQRVTLRCSPRSGDLSVYWYQQSLDQGLQFLIQYYNGEERAKGNILERFSAQQFPDLHSELNLSSLELGDSALYFCASSTPGQHNEKLFFGSGTQLSVL.

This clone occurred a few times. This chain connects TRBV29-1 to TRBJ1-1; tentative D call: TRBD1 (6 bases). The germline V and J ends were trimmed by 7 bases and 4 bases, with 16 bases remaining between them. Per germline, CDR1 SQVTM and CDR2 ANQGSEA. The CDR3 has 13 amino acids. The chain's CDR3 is CSGHQGWGTEAFF. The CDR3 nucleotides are TGCAGCGGCCATCAGGGGTGGGGCACTGAAGCTTTCTTT.

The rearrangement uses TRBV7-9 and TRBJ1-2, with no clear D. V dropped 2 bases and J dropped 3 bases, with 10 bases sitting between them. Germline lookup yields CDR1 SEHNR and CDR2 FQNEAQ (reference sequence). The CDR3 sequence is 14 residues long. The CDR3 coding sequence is TGTGCCAGCAGCTTAACTCGCGAGGACTATGGCTACACCTTC. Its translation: CASSLTREDYGYTF.

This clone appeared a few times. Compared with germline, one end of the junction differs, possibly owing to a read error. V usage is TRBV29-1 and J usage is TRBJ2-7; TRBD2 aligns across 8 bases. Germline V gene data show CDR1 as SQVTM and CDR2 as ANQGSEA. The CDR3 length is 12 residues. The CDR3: CSAGGDSHEQYF. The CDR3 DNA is TGCAGCGCCGGGGGGGACTCCCACGAGCAGTACTTC.

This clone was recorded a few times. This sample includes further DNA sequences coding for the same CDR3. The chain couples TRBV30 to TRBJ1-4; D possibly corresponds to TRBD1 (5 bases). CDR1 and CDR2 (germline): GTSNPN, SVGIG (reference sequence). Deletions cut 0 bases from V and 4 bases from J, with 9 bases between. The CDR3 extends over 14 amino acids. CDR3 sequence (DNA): TGTGCCTGGAGTGTGGGGCAGGGTAATGAAAAACTGTTTTTT. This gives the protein CAWSVGQGNEKLFF.

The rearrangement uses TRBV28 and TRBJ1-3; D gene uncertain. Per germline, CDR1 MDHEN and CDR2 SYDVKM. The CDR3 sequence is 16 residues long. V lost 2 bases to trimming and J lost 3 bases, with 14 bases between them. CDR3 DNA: TGTGCCAGCAGTTTAACACCCGGAGCGGGTGGAAACACCATATATTTT. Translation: CASSLTPGAGGNTIYF.

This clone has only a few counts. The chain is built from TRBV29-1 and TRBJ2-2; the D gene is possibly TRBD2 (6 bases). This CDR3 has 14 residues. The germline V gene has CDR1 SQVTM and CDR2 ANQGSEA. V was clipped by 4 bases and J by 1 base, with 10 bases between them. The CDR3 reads CSVAPGLNTGELFF. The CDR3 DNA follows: TGCAGCGTTGCACCGGGACTGAACACCGGGGAGCTGTTTTTT.

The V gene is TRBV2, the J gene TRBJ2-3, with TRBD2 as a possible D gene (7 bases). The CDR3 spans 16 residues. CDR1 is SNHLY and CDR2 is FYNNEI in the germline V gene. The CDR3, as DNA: TGTGCTAAGGGGGGGCAGGACTCGCCTAGCACAGATACGCAGTATTTT. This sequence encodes CAKGGQDSPSTDTQYF.

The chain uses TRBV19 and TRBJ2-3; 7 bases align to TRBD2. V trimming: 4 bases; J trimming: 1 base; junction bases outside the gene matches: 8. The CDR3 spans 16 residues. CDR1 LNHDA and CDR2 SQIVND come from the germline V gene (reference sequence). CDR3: CASSRTWAGGTDTQYF. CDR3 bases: TGTGCCAGTAGTAGAACCTGGGCGGGGGGCACAGATACGCAGTATTTT. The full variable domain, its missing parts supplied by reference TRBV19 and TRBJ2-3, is DGGITQSPKYLFRKEGQNVTLSCEQNLNHDAMYWYRQDPGQGLRLIYYSQIVNDFQKGDIAEGYSVSREKKESFPLTVTSAQKNPTAFYLCASSRTWAGGTDTQYFGPGTRLTVL.

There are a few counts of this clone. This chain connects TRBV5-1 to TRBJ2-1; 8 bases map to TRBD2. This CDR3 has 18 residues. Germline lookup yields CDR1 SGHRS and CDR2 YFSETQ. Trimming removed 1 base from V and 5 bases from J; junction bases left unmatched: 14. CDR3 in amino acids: CASSLTSGVAGRNNEQFF. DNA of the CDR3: TGCGCCAGCAGCTTGACTTCGGGGGTAGCGGGACGAAACAATGAGCAGTTCTTC.

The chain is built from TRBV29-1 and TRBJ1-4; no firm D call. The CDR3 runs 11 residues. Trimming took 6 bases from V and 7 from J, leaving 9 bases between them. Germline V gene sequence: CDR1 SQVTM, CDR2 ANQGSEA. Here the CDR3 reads CSVEGSEKLFF. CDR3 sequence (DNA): TGCAGCGTGGAGGGATCTGAAAAACTGTTTTTT.

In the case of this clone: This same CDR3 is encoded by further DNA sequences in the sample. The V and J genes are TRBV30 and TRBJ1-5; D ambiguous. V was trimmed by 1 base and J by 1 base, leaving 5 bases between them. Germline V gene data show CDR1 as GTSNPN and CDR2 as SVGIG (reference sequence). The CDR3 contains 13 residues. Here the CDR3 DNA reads TGTGCCTGGAGTGCCCGGAGCAATCAGCCCCAGCATTTT. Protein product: CAWSARSNQPQHF.

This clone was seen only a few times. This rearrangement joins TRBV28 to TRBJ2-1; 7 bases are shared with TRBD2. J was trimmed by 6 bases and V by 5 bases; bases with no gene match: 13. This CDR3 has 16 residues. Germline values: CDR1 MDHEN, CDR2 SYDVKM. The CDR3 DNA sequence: TGTGCCAGCAGTGCCGCGGGGGAGCCTCTGTTCAATGAGCAGTTCTTC. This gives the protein CASSAAGEPLFNEQFF.

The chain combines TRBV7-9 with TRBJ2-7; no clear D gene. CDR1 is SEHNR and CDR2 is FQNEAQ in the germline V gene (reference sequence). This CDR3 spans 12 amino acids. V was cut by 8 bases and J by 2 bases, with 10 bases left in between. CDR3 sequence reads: CASGGRTYEQYF. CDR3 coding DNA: TGTGCCAGCGGCGGCCGGACCTACGAGCAGTACTTC.

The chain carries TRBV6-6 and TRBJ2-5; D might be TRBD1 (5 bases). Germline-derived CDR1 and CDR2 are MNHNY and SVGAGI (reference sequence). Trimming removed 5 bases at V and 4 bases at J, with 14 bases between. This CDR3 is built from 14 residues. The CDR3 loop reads CASSAGRVGETQYF. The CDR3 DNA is TGTGCCAGCAGTGCCGGCAGGGTGGGAGAGACCCAGTACTTC.

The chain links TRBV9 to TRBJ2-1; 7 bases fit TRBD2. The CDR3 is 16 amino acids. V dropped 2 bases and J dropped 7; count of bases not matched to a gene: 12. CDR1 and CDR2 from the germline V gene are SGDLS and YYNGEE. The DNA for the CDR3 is TGTGCCAGCAGCGTCGACATCGGACTAGGGAGGAATGAGCAGTTCTTC. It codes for CASSVDIGLGRNEQFF.

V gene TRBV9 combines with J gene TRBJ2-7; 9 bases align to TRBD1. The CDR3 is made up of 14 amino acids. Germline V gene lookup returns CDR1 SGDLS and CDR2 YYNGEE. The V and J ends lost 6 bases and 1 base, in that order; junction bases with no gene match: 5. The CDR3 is CASTRDRDSYEQYF. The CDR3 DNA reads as TGTGCCAGCACCCGGGACAGGGATTCCTACGAGCAGTACTTC.

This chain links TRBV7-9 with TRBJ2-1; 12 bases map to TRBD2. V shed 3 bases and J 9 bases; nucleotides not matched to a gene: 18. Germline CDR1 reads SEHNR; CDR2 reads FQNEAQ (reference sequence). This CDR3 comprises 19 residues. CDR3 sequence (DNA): TGTGCCAGCAGCTTGTTTGTCCTAGCGGGAGGGACCCTTGGGGGTGAGCAGTTCTTC. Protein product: CASSLFVLAGGTLGGEQFF.

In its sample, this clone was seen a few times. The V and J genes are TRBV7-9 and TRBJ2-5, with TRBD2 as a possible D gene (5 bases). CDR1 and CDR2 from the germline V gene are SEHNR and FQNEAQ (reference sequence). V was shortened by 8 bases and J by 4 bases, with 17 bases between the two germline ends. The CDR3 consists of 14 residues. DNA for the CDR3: TGTGCCAGCGGCGGCGGGTTTGAGGGAGAGACCCAGTACTTC. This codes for CASGGGFEGETQYF.

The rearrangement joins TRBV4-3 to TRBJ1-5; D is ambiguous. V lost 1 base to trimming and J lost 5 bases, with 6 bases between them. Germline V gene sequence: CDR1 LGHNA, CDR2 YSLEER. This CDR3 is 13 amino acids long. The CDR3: CASSQGLYQPQHF. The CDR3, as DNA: TGCGCCAGCAGCCAAGGACTTTATCAGCCCCAGCATTTT.

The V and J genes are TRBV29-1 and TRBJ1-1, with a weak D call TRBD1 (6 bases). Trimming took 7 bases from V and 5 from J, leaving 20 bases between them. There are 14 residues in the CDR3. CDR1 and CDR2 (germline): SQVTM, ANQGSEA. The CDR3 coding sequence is TGCAGCGGACAAAGGGGGGGATTTGGAACTGAAGCTTTCTTT. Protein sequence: CSGQRGGFGTEAFF.

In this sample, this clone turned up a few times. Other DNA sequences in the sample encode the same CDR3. CDR3 bases: TGTGCCAGCAGTCCGACAGGCTCTGGGGCCAACGTCCTGACTTTC. It encodes CASSPTGSGANVLTF. V gene TRBV7-9 combines with J gene TRBJ2-6; tentatively, D is TRBD1 (6 bases). Germline assignment: CDR1 SEHNR and CDR2 FQNEAQ (reference sequence). The germline V and J ends were trimmed by 6 bases and 0 bases, with 9 bases remaining between them. This CDR3 spans 15 amino acids. Based on the CDR3 plus reference TRBV7-9 and TRBJ2-6, the full variable domain is DTGVSQNPRHKITKRGQNVTFRCDPISEHNRLYWYRQTLGQGPEFLTYFQNEAQLEKSRLLSDRFSAERPKGSFSTLEIQRTEQGDSAMYLCASSPTGSGANVLTFGAGSRLTVL.